The rows below give T cell receptor beta chains drawn from one sample of a study of blood T cells in healthy people across ages. TCRdb fed the 5' RACE reads into MiXCR, producing one record per CDR3 protein. The table includes about 1.6 million distinct CDR3 sequences, roughly 32% detected once. Sample: blood. These receptors all stem from a woman aged 30 to 39 in good health. CDR3s include the opening cysteine and the closing phenylalanine or tryptophan. A D gene is named only where the DNA matches it firmly.

d_gene: .; v_gene: TRBV4-2; CDR3aa: CASSQDGGGDYGYTF
d_gene: .; v_gene: TRBV5-1; CDR3aa: CASSLMSKETQYF
d_gene: .; v_gene: TRBV27; CDR3aa: CASSFALANEQFF
d_gene: .; v_gene: TRBV29-1; CDR3aa: CSVEPAGGASEKLFF
d_gene: .; v_gene: TRBV27; CDR3aa: CASSFLNSYEQYF
d_gene: TRBD2; v_gene: TRBV7-2; CDR3aa: CASSSIAGGPGGEQYF
d_gene: .; v_gene: TRBV4-1; CDR3aa: CASSQVLAGRGKLFF
d_gene: .; v_gene: TRBV27; CDR3aa: CASRAGTQQYF
d_gene: TRBD2; v_gene: TRBV5-1; CDR3aa: CASCSRGDFRDTQYF
d_gene: .; v_gene: TRBV27; CDR3aa: CASSVQGGVSGANVLTF
d_gene: .; v_gene: TRBV6-1; CDR3aa: CASRGFQGRLPYEQYF
d_gene: .; v_gene: TRBV5-1; CDR3aa: CASSLVSQGGYTF
d_gene: TRBD2; v_gene: TRBV11-2; CDR3aa: CASSLAAGGNQETQYF
d_gene: .; v_gene: TRBV10-3; CDR3aa: CAISGGAGTQYF
d_gene: TRBD1; v_gene: TRBV12-3/TRBV12-4; CDR3aa: CASSVLDREEETQYF